Shown below are 30 T cell receptor beta chains from a single sample sequenced in a study of cytomegalovirus exposure and HLA in healthy donors. 13 Jbeta primers and 60 Vbeta primers were used for the PCR. TCRdb's copy holds only in-frame clones and misses some; the assay was immunoSEQ multiplex PCR. The table has under 200,000 clones, roughly 76% seen once. The material sequenced was PBMCs. The source is a man aged 60 to 75 in good health and CMV-seronegative.

The CDR3 bases are TGTGCCAGCAGTTCGATAGCGGGAGGGCCCTATGAGCAGTTCTTC. This codes for CASSSIAGGPYEQFF. The gene calls are TRBV27 and TRBJ2-1; 11 bases match TRBD2. This CDR3 comprises 15 residues. Germline lookup yields CDR1 MNHEY and CDR2 SMNVEV (reference sequence). The V segment lost 4 bases and the J segment 8 bases; nucleotides outside the gene matches: 7.

The chain has TRBV28 and TRBJ2-7, with TRBD1 matching over 7 bases. The V and J ends lost 6 bases and 2 bases, in that order; junction bases with no gene match: 13. Germline V gives CDR1 MDHEN, CDR2 SYDVKM. The CDR3 contains 16 residues. The CDR3 protein is CASRQVAVTGAYEQYF. The CDR3 DNA follows: TGTGCCAGCAGACAGGTAGCTGTTACAGGGGCCTACGAGCAGTACTTC. The full variable domain, with the rest looked up from reference TRBV28 and TRBJ2-7, is DVKVTQSSRYLVKRTGEKVFLECVQDMDHENMFWYRQDPGLGLRLIYFSYDVKMKEKGDIPEGYSVSREKKERFSLILESASTNQTSMYLCASRQVAVTGAYEQYFGPGTRLTVT.

Remarks on this clone: The sample holds other DNA sequences that translate to the same CDR3. The chain combines TRBV28 with TRBJ1-5; no firm D call. The length of the CDR3 is 14 residues. Trimming pared 2 bases from V and 3 bases from J, leaving 8 bases between. CDR1 MDHEN and CDR2 SYDVKM come from the germline V gene. The chain's CDR3 is CASSLGQSNQPQHF. DNA of the CDR3: TGTGCCAGCAGTTTAGGGCAGTCCAATCAGCCCCAGCATTTT.

This chain links TRBV6-1 with TRBJ1-6, with D possibly being TRBD1 (5 bases). Germline lookup yields CDR1 MNHNS and CDR2 SASEGT. Trimming shortened V by 6 bases and J by 8 bases, and 17 bases separated the two germline ends. The CDR3 loop spans 15 amino acids. In DNA form, the CDR3 reads TGTGCCAGCAGGAGGACGGACTGGGGGGATTCACCCCTCCACTTT. It is translated as CASRRTDWGDSPLHF.

The chain employs TRBV4-2 and TRBJ2-7; D gene unclear. V was trimmed by 4 bases and J by 4 bases, leaving 11 bases between them. Germline V gives CDR1 LGHNA, CDR2 YNFKEQ. The CDR3 length is 13 residues. In nucleotides, the CDR3 is TGTGCCAGCAGCCCCACCTCGGTTTACGAGCAGTACTTC. Translating it yields CASSPTSVYEQYF.

V usage is TRBV30 and J usage is TRBJ2-5, with D possibly matching TRBD2 (6 bases). CDR1 is GTSNPN and CDR2 is SVGIG in the germline V gene (reference sequence). CDR3 length equals 18 residues. With 2 bases removed from V and 5 bases from J, the gap between germline ends came to 27 bases. Written as DNA, the CDR3 is TGTGCCTGGAGTTTCGGGGCCACTTCGCCCCCGAGCGGGGAGACCCAGTACTTC. Amino acid sequence: CAWSFGATSPPSGETQYF. Full variable domain (rest looked up from reference TRBV30 and TRBJ2-5): SQTIHQWPATLVQPVGSPLSLECTVEGTSNPNLYWYRQAAGRGLQLLFYSVGIGQISSEVPQNLSASRPQDRQFILSSKKLLLSDSGFYLCAWSFGATSPPSGETQYFGPGTRLLVL.

The chain carries TRBV6-4 and TRBJ2-5; 7 nucleotides agree with TRBD1. V lost 7 bases and J lost 3; bases outside the gene matches: 14. Germline CDR1 reads MRHNA; CDR2 reads SNTAGT. This CDR3 contains 16 residues. The CDR3 loop reads CASIIVIRDRKETQYF. The CDR3 coding sequence is TGTGCCAGCATTATCGTCATCCGGGACAGAAAAGAGACCCAGTACTTC.

This chain links TRBV5-1 with TRBJ2-6; 8 bases agree with TRBD1. Trimming took 0 bases from V and 0 from J; bases not matched to a gene: 8. Germline CDR1 is SGHRS and CDR2 is YFSETQ. This CDR3 is built from 19 residues. CDR3 sequence (DNA): TGCGCCAGCAGCTTGGACAGGGGGGTTCCAAGCTCTGGGGCCAACGTCCTGACTTTC. Amino acids: CASSLDRGVPSSGANVLTF.

This sequence joins TRBV5-4 and TRBJ2-3; D not certain. The germline V gene has CDR1 SGHNT and CDR2 YYREEE (reference sequence). Trimming cost V 0 bases and J 0 bases, with 14 bases left between them. CDR3 length equals 17 residues. The CDR3 loop reads CASSLDPVRSSTDTQYF. The CDR3 DNA reads TGTGCCAGCAGCTTGGACCCCGTGCGATCTAGCACAGATACGCAGTATTTT.

This clone has just a few counts. The gene calls are TRBV11-2 and TRBJ2-7; tentative D call: TRBD1 (6 bases). The V end lost 6 bases, the J end lost 2 bases, and 11 bases lay between the germline ends. The CDR3 contains 13 residues. Germline V gene lookup returns CDR1 SGHAT and CDR2 FQNNGV. The CDR3 reads CASSTGSAYEQYF. CDR3 nucleotides: TGTGCCAGCAGTACAGGGTCCGCCTACGAGCAGTACTTC.

V usage is TRBV10-3 and J usage is TRBJ2-6; TRBD1 is a possible D gene (6 bases). The germline V and J ends were trimmed by 0 bases and 4 bases, with 16 bases remaining between them. Germline V CDR1 and CDR2: ENHRY, SYGVKD. This CDR3 region has 18 residues. The CDR3 region has the DNA TGTGCCATCAGTGAGTCTGGCAGGGGTAAATCAGGGGCCAACGTCCTGACTTTC. It translates to CAISESGRGKSGANVLTF.

The chain is built from TRBV7-7 and TRBJ1-1, with D perhaps matching TRBD1 (5 bases). The germline gives CDR1 SSHAT, CDR2 FNYEAQ (reference sequence). The CDR3 is 17 residues long. V dropped 2 bases and J dropped 0 bases, with 16 bases sitting between them. The CDR3 sequence is CASSLTGQGLMNTEAFF. The CDR3 DNA reads TGTGCCAGCAGCTTAACCGGCCAGGGCCTTATGAACACTGAAGCTTTCTTT.

This clone is a singleton in its sample. A junction boundary mismatches the germline segment, possibly from a read error. The CDR3 region is CASSQASGGAPSF. CDR3 nucleotides: TGTGCCAGCAGCCAAGCGAGTGGAGGTGCCCCGTCCTTC. The genes are TRBV4-2 and TRBJ2-7; tentatively, D is TRBD2 (5 bases). This CDR3 has 13 amino acids. In germline, CDR1 is LGHNA, CDR2 YNFKEQ.

The gene calls are TRBV6-6 and TRBJ2-1, with 9 nucleotides matching TRBD1. Germline CDR1 is MNHNY and CDR2 is SVGAGI (reference sequence). The V segment lost 0 bases and the J segment 12 bases; nucleotides outside the gene matches: 12. This CDR3 region has 16 residues. The CDR3 loop reads CASSYSGQGKGTMQFF. The CDR3 DNA sequence: TGTGCCAGCAGTTACTCCGGACAGGGGAAGGGGACCATGCAGTTCTTC.

The chain carries TRBV6-6 and TRBJ2-5, with no clear D. The V end was cut by 1 base, the J end by 4 bases, with 16 bases between. The CDR3 loop spans 16 amino acids. Per germline, CDR1 MNHNY and CDR2 SVGAGI (reference sequence). The DNA for the CDR3 is TGTGCCAGCAGTTACTTGGCTAGGAGATATTCAGAGACCCAGTACTTC. Its translation: CASSYLARRYSETQYF.

This clone came up a few times. The chain combines TRBV6-1 with TRBJ1-5, with D unresolved. CDR3 length: 12 amino acids. Per germline, CDR1 MNHNS and CDR2 SASEGT. Trimming stripped 11 bases from V and 0 bases from J, with 8 bases between. CDR3 protein: CASSLSNQPQHF. The CDR3 DNA reads TGTGCCTCTTCCCTTAGCAATCAGCCCCAGCATTTT.

V usage is TRBV10-1 and J usage is TRBJ2-1; no clear D. Germline V CDR1 and CDR2: WNHNN, SYGVQD (reference sequence). V dropped 5 bases and J dropped 2 bases, with 7 bases sitting between them. The CDR3 consists of 13 residues. CDR3 region: CASSLGPYNEQFF. CDR3 coding DNA: TGCGCCAGCAGTCTAGGTCCCTACAATGAGCAGTTCTTC.

This rearrangement joins TRBV4-1 to TRBJ2-7, with 8 bases identical to TRBD1. The CDR3 totals 15 residues. The germline CDR1 and CDR2 sequences are MGHRA and YSYEKL. V shed 1 base, J shed 4 bases, and the junction held 6 bases outside the gene matches. CDR3 protein: CASSQASDRVYEQYF. The CDR3 DNA reads TGCGCCAGCAGCCAAGCATCGGACAGGGTTTACGAGCAGTACTTC.

The chain recombines TRBV12-5 with TRBJ1-4; D is ambiguous. The germline V gene has CDR1 LGHNT and CDR2 FRNRAP. The CDR3 has 16 amino acids. The V end was cut by 1 base, the J end by 7 bases, with 16 bases between. The CDR3 DNA is TGTGCTAGTGGTTTGGACCCCAGGATGGTGGGTGAAAAACTGTTTTTT. This translates into CASGLDPRMVGEKLFF.

Turning to this clone: This sample also contains other DNA sequences that code for the same CDR3. The chain recombines TRBV10-1 with TRBJ2-7; D is unclear. V gave up 4 bases and J gave up 3 bases, with 4 bases separating them. CDR1 is WNHNN and CDR2 is SYGVQD in the germline V gene (reference sequence). The CDR3 contains 11 residues. As DNA, the CDR3 is TGCGCCAGCAGTGCCGGCTACGAGCAGTACTTC. Protein: CASSAGYEQYF.

The chain has TRBV11-3 and TRBJ2-3; 10 nucleotides line up with TRBD2. After removal of 1 base from V and 3 bases from J, the junction contained 7 bases not matched to a gene. This CDR3 is 17 amino acids long. Germline CDR1 is SGHNT and CDR2 is YENEEA. CDR3 residues: CASSLAPSGSGTDTQYF. The CDR3 coding sequence is TGTGCCAGCAGCTTAGCACCTAGCGGGAGTGGAACAGATACGCAGTATTTT.

The chain joins TRBV6-5 to TRBJ2-3, with 9 nucleotides matching TRBD1. Germline V gene data show CDR1 as MNHEY and CDR2 as SVGAGI. The CDR3 sequence is 15 residues long. After removal of 0 bases from V and 6 bases from J, the junction contained 4 bases not matched to a gene. The CDR3 DNA follows: TGTGCCAGCAGTTACTCGAACAGGGGGCAGGATACGCAGTATTTT. Amino acids: CASSYSNRGQDTQYF.

This chain joins TRBV6-1 and TRBJ1-3, with D hard to call. Germline V gives CDR1 MNHNS, CDR2 SASEGT. V was pared by 8 bases and J by 2 bases, with 13 bases between. This CDR3 comprises 14 residues. CDR3 DNA sequence: TGTGCCAGCCTAATCCCCGCTGCTGGAAACACCATATATTTT. This codes for CASLIPAAGNTIYF.

The chain combines TRBV6-5 with TRBJ2-2, with 7 bases fitting TRBD1. The V gene's germline CDR1 is MNHEY and CDR2 SVGAGI. With 1 base clipped from V and 5 bases from J, the junction kept 7 bases outside the gene matches. The CDR3 is 16 amino acids. CDR3 nucleotide sequence: TGTGCCAGCAGTTACTTGGGGACAGCAGAGACCGGGGAGCTGTTTTTT. It is translated as CASSYLGTAETGELFF.

The chain is built from TRBV29-1 and TRBJ2-7; a weak D match, TRBD1 (6 bases). V gave up 4 bases and J gave up 0 bases, with 7 bases separating them. Germline-derived CDR1 and CDR2 are SQVTM and ANQGSEA. The CDR3 length is 12 residues. CDR3 bases: TGCAGCGTTGGGGACAACTCCTACGAGCAGTACTTC. This gives the protein CSVGDNSYEQYF.

A single count supports this clone. CDR3 nucleotide sequence: TGTGCCAGCAGCCCCAGGACGGGGACAGTTAGTCTAGCCAAAAACATTCAGTACTTC. This translates into CASSPRTGTVSLAKNIQYF. V and J are TRBV7-2 and TRBJ2-4, with TRBD1 matching over 7 bases. This CDR3 has 19 residues. The germline V gene has CDR1 SGHTA and CDR2 FQGNSA. J gave up 0 bases and V 5 bases, and 16 bases lay outside the gene matches. The whole variable domain, remainder taken from reference TRBV7-2 and TRBJ2-4, is GAGVSQSPSNKVTEKGKDVELRCDPISGHTALYWYRQSLGQGLEFLIYFQGNSAPDKSGLPSDRFSAERTGGSVSTLTIQRTQQEDSAVYLCASSPRTGTVSLAKNIQYFGAGTRLSVL.

The J gene is TRBJ1-2, the V gene TRBV5-4, with 7 bases lining up with TRBD1. V trimming: 0 bases; J trimming: 8 bases; junction bases outside the gene matches: 10. Germline CDR1 is SGHNT and CDR2 is YYREEE (reference sequence). The CDR3 is 15 residues long. The chain's CDR3 is CASSLDGDRIRGYTF. The DNA for the CDR3 is TGTGCCAGCAGCTTGGATGGGGACAGAATCAGAGGCTACACCTTC. Together with reference TRBV5-4 and TRBJ1-2, the CDR3 gives the full variable domain: ETGVTQSPTHLIKTRGQQVTLRCSSQSGHNTVSWYQQALGQGPQFIFQYYREEENGRGNFPPRFSGLQFPNYSSELNVNALELDDSALYLCASSLDGDRIRGYTFGSGTRLTVV.

This chain uses TRBV7-2 with TRBJ2-5; weak D call: TRBD2 (6 bases). This CDR3 spans 16 amino acids. Trimming shortened V by 4 bases and J by 5 bases, and 20 bases separated the two germline ends. Germline CDR1 and CDR2: SGHTA and FQGNSA. CDR3 in amino acids: CASSSGLGGPRETQYF. The DNA for the CDR3 is TGTGCCAGCAGCTCCGGTCTGGGGGGTCCCCGGGAGACCCAGTACTTC.

The chain links TRBV12-5 to TRBJ1-1; D is possibly TRBD1 (5 bases). V was trimmed by 0 bases and J by 4 bases, leaving 18 bases between them. From germline, CDR1 is LGHNT and CDR2 FRNRAP. The CDR3 extends over 17 amino acids. The CDR3 nucleotides are TGTGCTAGTGGTTTGGTAATGGGCAGCCGGAGGGGCACTGAAGCTTTCTTT. This encodes CASGLVMGSRRGTEAFF.

The chain is built from TRBV19 and TRBJ2-1; D call uncertain. Germline CDR1 and CDR2: LNHDA and SQIVND (reference sequence). Trimming left V 10 bases short and J 6 bases short, with 16 bases between. This CDR3 is 13 amino acids long. Here the CDR3 DNA reads TGTGCCACCATAGGAGTGATTCGCAATGAGCAGTTCTTC. Translation: CATIGVIRNEQFF.